Below, one TCR beta chain is given with its context. What it recognizes is unknown. The sample comes from a study of T cells in Graves' hyperthyroidism and ophthalmopathy. Study-wide results and limits: Most clonotypes expanded in the thyroid (above 0.001) were also present in blood. The model made its ophthalmopathy prediction, and onset followed a median approximately 7 months later. Stable hyperthyroidism was separated from ophthalmopathy by a model based on 13 V-J features.

The CDR3 consists of 13 residues. The V gene's germline CDR1 is LGHDT and CDR2 YNNKEL (reference sequence). Trimming stripped 4 bases from V and 3 bases from J, with 9 bases between. Patients were aged 18 to 65, had disease duration under 2 months, and had newly diagnosed hyperthyroidism. TCR beta CDR3 sequences were amplified from RNA transcripts. Initially, a first-round RT-PCR of the TCR CDR3 employed the HTBI primer set. MiXCR, run by TCRdb on the multiplex PCR reads, gives a single entry per CDR3 protein. The sample records 380,000 or so distinct CDR3 sequences, about 13% being singletons. The source material was blood. This clonotype was obtained from a man between 25 and 39 years old with Graves' hyperthyroidism that later progressed to Graves' ophthalmopathy. This chain links TRBV3-1 with TRBJ2-5; D is uncertain. In nucleotides, the CDR3 is TGTGCCAGCAGCCTCCGCCCTAAAGAGACCCAGTACTTC. This gives the protein CASSLRPKETQYF.